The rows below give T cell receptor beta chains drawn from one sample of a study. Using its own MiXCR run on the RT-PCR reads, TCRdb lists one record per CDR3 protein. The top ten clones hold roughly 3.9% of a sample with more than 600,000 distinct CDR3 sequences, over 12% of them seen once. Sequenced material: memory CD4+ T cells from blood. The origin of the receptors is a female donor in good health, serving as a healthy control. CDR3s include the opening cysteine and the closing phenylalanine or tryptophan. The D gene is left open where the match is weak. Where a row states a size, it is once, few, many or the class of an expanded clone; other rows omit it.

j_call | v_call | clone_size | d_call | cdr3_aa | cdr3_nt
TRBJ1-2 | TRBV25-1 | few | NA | CASSESGGHRGYTF | TGTGCCAGCAGTGAATCCGGCGGGCATCGGGGCTACACCTTC
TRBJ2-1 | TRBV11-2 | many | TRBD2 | CASSLAGVSPYNEQFF | TGTGCCAGCAGCTTGGCGGGAGTTAGCCCCTACAATGAGCAGTTCTTC
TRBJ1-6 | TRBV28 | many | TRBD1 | CASSSRTGDSPLHF | TGTGCCAGCAGTTCCCGGACAGGGGATTCACCCCTCCACTTT
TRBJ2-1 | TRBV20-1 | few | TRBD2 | CSARGPSGTNYYNEQFF | TGCAGTGCTAGAGGGCCTAGCGGAACGAACTACTACAATGAGCAGTTCTTC
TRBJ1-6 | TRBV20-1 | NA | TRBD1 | CSARGEGASYNSPLHF | TGCAGTGCTAGGGGTGAGGGGGCATCCTATAATTCACCCCTCCACTTT
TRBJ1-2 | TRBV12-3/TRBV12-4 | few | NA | CASSSGYHGYTF | TGTGCCAGCAGTTCAGGATACCATGGCTACACCTTC
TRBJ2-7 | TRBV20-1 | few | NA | CSARDPGLVTYEQYF | TGCAGTGCTAGAGATCCCGGACTTGTCACCTACGAGCAGTACTTC
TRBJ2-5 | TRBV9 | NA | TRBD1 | CASSVEGQVSETQYF | TGTGCCAGCAGCGTAGAGGGACAGGTGTCAGAGACCCAGTACTTC
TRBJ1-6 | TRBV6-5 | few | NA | CASRPADHNSPLHF | TGTGCCAGCAGGCCGGCTGATCATAATTCACCCCTCCACTTT
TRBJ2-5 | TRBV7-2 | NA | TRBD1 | CASSLVGTGGLEETQYF | TGTGCCAGCAGCTTAGTGGGAACAGGGGGTTTAGAGGAGACCCAGTACTTC
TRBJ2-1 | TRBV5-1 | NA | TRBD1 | CASSLQATGNNEQFF | TGCGCCAGCAGCTTGCAAGCGACAGGGAACAATGAGCAGTTCTTC
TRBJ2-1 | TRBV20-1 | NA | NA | CSARDRGNEQFF | TGCAGTGCTAGAGATAGAGGGAATGAGCAGTTCTTC
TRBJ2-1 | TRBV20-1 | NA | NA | CSALAAYSYNEQFF | TGCAGTGCGTTAGCGGCCTACTCCTACAATGAGCAGTTCTTC
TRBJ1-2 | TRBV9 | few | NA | CASSAGASGGWGYTF | TGTGCCAGCAGCGCCGGAGCGAGCGGAGGTTGGGGCTACACCTTC
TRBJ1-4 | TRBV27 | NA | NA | CASSRRDAGEKLFF | TGTGCCAGCAGTAGGAGGGACGCAGGGGAAAAACTGTTTTTT
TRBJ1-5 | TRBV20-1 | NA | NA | CSARGGSRENQPQHF | TGCAGTGCTAGAGGGGGCAGTAGGGAGAATCAGCCCCAGCATTTT
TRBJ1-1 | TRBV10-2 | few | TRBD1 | CASSPQGAITEAFF | TGCGCCAGCAGCCCCCAGGGGGCGATCACTGAAGCTTTCTTT
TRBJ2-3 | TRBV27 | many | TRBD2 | CASRVASGRADTQYF | TGTGCCAGCAGAGTGGCTAGCGGGAGAGCAGATACGCAGTATTTT
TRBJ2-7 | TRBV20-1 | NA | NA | CSARSGHPYEQYF | TGCAGTGCTAGAAGCGGCCACCCCTACGAGCAGTACTTC
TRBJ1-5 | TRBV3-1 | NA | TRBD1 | CASSLDRVKPQHF | TGTGCCAGCAGCCTCGACAGGGTGAAGCCCCAGCATTTT
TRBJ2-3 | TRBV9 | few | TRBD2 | CASSASRTSGDTQYF | TGTGCCAGCAGCGCCTCCCGGACTAGCGGTGATACGCAGTATTTT
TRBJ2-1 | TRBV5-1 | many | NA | CASSLGGRGSSEEQFF | TGCGCCAGCAGCTTGGGGGGGCGCGGGAGTAGTGAAGAGCAGTTCTTC
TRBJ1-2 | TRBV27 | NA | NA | CASSAQTGLPYGYTF | TGTGCCAGCAGTGCGCAAACAGGGTTACCCTATGGCTACACCTTC
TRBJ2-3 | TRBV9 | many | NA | CASSVPAAADTQYF | TGTGCCAGCAGCGTCCCAGCGGCGGCAGATACGCAGTATTTT
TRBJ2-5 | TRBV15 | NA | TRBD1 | CATSRDQGEGGETQYF | TGTGCCACCAGCAGAGATCAGGGGGAAGGTGGAGAGACCCAGTACTTC
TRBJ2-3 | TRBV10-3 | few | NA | CASSEGGVDTQYF | TGTGCCAGCAGTGAAGGGGGGGTGGATACGCAGTATTTT
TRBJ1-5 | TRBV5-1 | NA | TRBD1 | CASSLWGQGGDQPQHF | TGCGCCAGCAGCCTCTGGGGACAGGGAGGGGATCAGCCCCAGCATTTT
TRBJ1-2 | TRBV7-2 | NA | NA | CASRGIQAHGYTF | TGTGCCAGCAGGGGCATTCAAGCCCATGGCTACACCTTC
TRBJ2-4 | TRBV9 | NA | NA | CASSAQIGSIQYF | TGTGCCAGCAGCGCACAGATTGGGAGCATTCAGTACTTC
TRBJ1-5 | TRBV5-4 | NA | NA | CASSLGGDGQPQHF | TGTGCCAGCAGCTTGGGAGGGGATGGTCAGCCCCAGCATTTT
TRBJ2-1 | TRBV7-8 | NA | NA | CASSLHLSTGSVEQFF | TGTGCCAGCAGCTTACACCTTTCAACAGGTTCGGTTGAGCAGTTCTTC
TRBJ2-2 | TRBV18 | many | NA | CASSPYGQDTGELFF | TGTGCCAGCTCACCCTACGGACAAGACACCGGGGAGCTGTTTTTT
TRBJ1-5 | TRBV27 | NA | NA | CASSRGGSQPQHF | TGTGCCAGCAGTCGAGGGGGGAGTCAGCCCCAGCATTTT
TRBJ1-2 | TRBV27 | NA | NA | CASSMGSAAYF | TGTGCCAGCAGCATGGGGAGCGCCGCTTACTTC
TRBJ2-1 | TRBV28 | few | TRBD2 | CASSLLLAEYNEQFF | TGTGCCAGCAGTTTACTACTAGCGGAATACAATGAGCAGTTCTTC
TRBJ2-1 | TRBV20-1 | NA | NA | CSASQADEQFF | TGCAGTGCTTCTCAGGCGGATGAGCAGTTCTTC
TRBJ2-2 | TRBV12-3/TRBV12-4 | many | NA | CASSPGGGAGTGELFF | TGTGCCAGCAGTCCGGGAGGGGGCGCGGGCACCGGGGAGCTGTTTTTT
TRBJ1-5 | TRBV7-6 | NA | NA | CASSLEQGGNQPQHF | TGTGCCAGCAGCTTAGAACAGGGAGGCAATCAGCCCCAGCATTTT
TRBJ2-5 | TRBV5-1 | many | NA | CASSPTQTGFGETQYF | TGCGCCAGCAGCCCAACACAGACAGGATTCGGAGAGACCCAGTACTTC
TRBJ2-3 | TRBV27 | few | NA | CASSLFGNWADTQYF | TGTGCCAGCAGTTTATTCGGCAACTGGGCAGATACGCAGTATTTT
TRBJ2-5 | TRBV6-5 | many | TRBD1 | CASRTGGGETQYF | TGTGCCAGCAGGACAGGGGGCGGAGAGACCCAGTACTTC
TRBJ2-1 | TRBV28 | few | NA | CASSYQTAYNEQFF | TGTGCCAGCAGTTATCAGACAGCTTACAATGAGCAGTTCTTC
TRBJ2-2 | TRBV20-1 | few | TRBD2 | CSARVASGVHGELFF | TGCAGTGCTAGAGTCGCTAGCGGGGTACACGGGGAGCTGTTTTTT
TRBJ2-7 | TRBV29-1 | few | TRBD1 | CSVEADRGLYEQYF | TGCAGCGTAGAGGCGGACAGGGGGCTCTACGAGCAGTACTTC
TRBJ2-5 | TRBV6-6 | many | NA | CASSAPQIETQYF | TGTGCCAGCAGTGCACCACAGATAGAGACCCAGTACTTC